This record covers a single TCR beta chain. Its antigen remains unidentified. Data came from immunoSEQ multiplex PCR; TCRdb stores just in-frame clones and leaves some out. The sample lists more than 1.2 million clones, around 98.5% occurring once. The data derive from a study of shared clonotypes between healthy human individuals. Nashville, Tennessee was home to all donors, each a Caucasian adult. Naive CD4+ cells were CD45RA-selected; the remaining cells were memory. Whole-study findings and limits: Clonotypes which were not shared had lower generation probabilities than clonotypes that all four donors shared. The genetic and exposure-history diversity represented was limited by few donors.

The CDR3 extends over 17 amino acids. CDR1 is MDHEN and CDR2 is SYDVKM in the germline V gene. The junction had 20 bases not matched to a gene; V was cut back by 6 bases and J by 6 bases. Input material: naive CD4+ T cells sorted from blood. Noted subset: CD45RA+ positively selected. The genes are TRBV28 and TRBJ2-7; 7 bases map to TRBD2. The receptor was isolated from a man aged 25-45 years in good health. The chain's CDR3 is CASSPGGARRPNREQYF. The CDR3 region has the DNA TGTGCCAGCAGCCCGGGGGGAGCTAGACGACCTAACCGCGAGCAGTACTTC.